Listed here is a single TCR beta chain. No antigen is known for it. The data were obtained in a study of T cells expressing NK-cell markers. Study summary: Each TCR beta repertoire originated in sorted T cells that were CD3+CD56+NKG2C+, CD3+CD56+NKG2C- or CD3+CD56-NKG2C+. Regarding the study as a whole: No clear determination of HCMV specificity was made for expanded NKG2C+ T cell clones. NKG2C+ dominant clonotypes from a handful of donors made up roughly 1.0-8% of CD8+ T cells.

TCRdb reanalyzed the 5' RACE reads and collapses them to one entry per CDR3 protein, without DNA. In all, the sample yields around 380,000 distinct CDR3 sequences. The germline gives CDR1 LNHDA, CDR2 SQIVND (reference sequence). The CDR3 runs 13 residues. The chain has TRBV19 and TRBJ2-1; with no DNA, the TCRdb D assignment of TRBD1 cannot be verified. The specimen was blood T cells: a sorted CD56 or NKG2C T cell subset, CD4+ or CD8+ T cells, or bulk PBMC T cells (not recorded which). The TCR was taken from a woman aged 45 to 65 in good health. Here the CDR3 reads CASSHTGVNEQFF.